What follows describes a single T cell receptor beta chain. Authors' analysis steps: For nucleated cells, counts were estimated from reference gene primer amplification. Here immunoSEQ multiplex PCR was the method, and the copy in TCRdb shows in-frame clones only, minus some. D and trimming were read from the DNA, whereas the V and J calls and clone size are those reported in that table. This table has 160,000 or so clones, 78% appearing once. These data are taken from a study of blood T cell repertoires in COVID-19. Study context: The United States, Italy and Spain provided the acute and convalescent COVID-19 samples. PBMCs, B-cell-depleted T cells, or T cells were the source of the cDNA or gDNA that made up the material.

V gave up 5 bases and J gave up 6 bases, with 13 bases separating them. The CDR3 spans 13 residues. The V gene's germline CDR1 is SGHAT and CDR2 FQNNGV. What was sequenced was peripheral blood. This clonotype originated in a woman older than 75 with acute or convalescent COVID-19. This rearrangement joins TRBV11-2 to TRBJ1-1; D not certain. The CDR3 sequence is CASSPHQTPEAFF. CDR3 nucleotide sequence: TGTGCCAGCAGCCCACACCAAACACCTGAAGCTTTCTTT.